What follows describes a single T cell receptor (beta chain). These data are taken from a study of CD8 T cells in Susac syndrome. Germline trimming cut 6 bases from V and 2 bases from J; bases unmatched to any gene: 5. Germline values: CDR1 MNHEY, CDR2 SVGEGT. This CDR3 comprises 14 residues. When the RNA was reverse transcribed, random hexamers were used with an input of roughly 0.5 to 1 ug. TCRdb reprocessed the immunoSEQ multiplex PCR reads with MiXCR, giving one entry per CDR3 protein. The sample holds 95,000 to 150,000 distinct CDR3 sequences, around 94% seen once. This chain connects TRBV6-2 or TRBV6-3 to TRBJ1-1; 8 bases are shared with TRBD1. The source of this sequence is a human donor in good health. The sequencing sample was made of CD4+ T cells from PBMCs. DNA of the CDR3: TGTGCCAGCAGGGCAGGGGGCACAAACACTGAAGCTTTCTTT. Its protein is CASRAGGTNTEAFF.